This TCR beta chain was sequenced in a study of shared clonotypes between healthy human individuals. Study outcomes and limitations: Clonotype sharing among donors, it was expected, would be affected by sequencing depth. The naive CD4 repertoires of a few donors were compared, and approximately 5% of clonotypes were shared.

Germline CDR1 MNHEY, CDR2 SVGAGI. V shed 6 bases and J 6 bases; nucleotides not matched to a gene: 13. The CDR3 consists of 15 residues. TCRdb's table, derived via immunoSEQ multiplex PCR, lists solely in-frame clones and lacks some. The table records about 2.4 million clones, approximately 94% of them present only once. Every donor was a Caucasian adult from Nashville, Tennessee. To note about this clone: Its antigen remains unknown.

The J gene is TRBJ1-2, the V gene TRBV6-5, with TRBD1 identical over 7 bases. This clonotype was obtained from a man aged 18 to 30 in good health. The sequencing input was naive CD4+ T cells sorted from blood. Subset specified: CD45RA+ positively selected. The CDR3 region has the DNA TGTGCCAGCAGCCTCGGGGACAGAATTCCCCATGGCTACACCTTC. Amino acids: CASSLGDRIPHGYTF.